This T cell receptor beta chain was profiled in a study of blood T cell repertoires in COVID-19. Overall study: The study drew acute and convalescent COVID-19 samples from the United States, Italy and Spain.

TCRdb's table, derived via immunoSEQ multiplex PCR, lists solely in-frame clones and lacks some. The sample holds 20,000 to 25,000 clones, about nine tenths seen once. The sample consisted of peripheral blood. This sequence was found in a woman in her 70s with active COVID-19.

Written as DNA, the CDR3 is TGTGCCAGCAGCTTACAGCCTAGCGGGGGTAAAACCGGGGAGCTGTTTTTT. It specifies CASSLQPSGGKTGELFF. The chain joins TRBV7-2 to TRBJ2-2; 10 positions agree with TRBD2. Germline loops: CDR1 SGHTA, CDR2 FQGNSA. The CDR3 extends over 17 amino acids. The J segment lost 5 bases and the V segment lost 2 bases, leaving 8 bases of the junction unmatched.